This T cell receptor (beta chain) was profiled in a study of T cell repertoires in cytomegalovirus infection. This clonotype showed up many times. MiXCR, run by TCRdb on the reads, gives a single entry per CDR3 protein. The data show about 140,000 distinct CDR3 sequences, about 6.5% seen once. Sequencing was performed on PBMCs. This clonotype originated in a human donor in good health (CMV status not recorded). Some clones in this sample may be carry-over from other donors' samples.

CDR3: CASSLLGSTGELFF. Here the CDR3 DNA reads TGTGCCAGCAGTTTGTTGGGGTCCACCGGGGAGCTGTTTTTT. This rearrangement joins TRBV12-3 or TRBV12-4 to TRBJ2-2; D unresolved. This CDR3 contains 14 residues. Trimming removed 3 bases from V and 4 bases from J, with 9 bases in between.